The sequence of this TCR beta chain was determined in a study of high-grade serous ovarian cancer treatment subgroups. Study-level results: TCR clonal relatedness correlated positively with neoantigen level. Spatial context was lost because tumors were sequenced in bulk.

The tumor samples were collected prior to definitive surgery or chemotherapy. V was clipped by 1 base and J by 0 bases; unmatched bases: 14. This CDR3 is built from 20 residues. Germline CDR1 is SGHVS and CDR2 is FNYEAQ. Here immunoSEQ multiplex PCR was the method, and the copy in TCRdb shows in-frame clones only, minus some. The profile shows about 12,000 clones, 80% to 90% of them singletons. A note on this clone: Its matching antigen is unknown.

The sequencing input was tumor tissue. This receptor was obtained from a human donor with high-grade serous ovarian cancer. The chain has TRBV7-6 and TRBJ2-3; TRBD2 aligns across 9 bases. CDR3 region: CASSLEGVGTSSSSTDTQYF. Written as DNA, the CDR3 is TGTGCCAGCAGCTTAGAGGGCGTAGGGACTAGCAGCTCTAGCACAGATACGCAGTATTTT.